Included here is one T cell receptor beta chain sequence, with context. The data belong to a study of blood T cell repertoires in COVID-19. The wider study: Samples came from the United States, Italy and Spain, spanning acute and convalescent COVID-19. Sources were T cells, B-cell-depleted T cells, or PBMCs; the material itself was cDNA or gDNA.

Only in-frame clones appear in the TCRdb table, and some are missing; sequencing was by immunoSEQ multiplex PCR. The sample carries some 70,000 clones, around 82% recorded once. V was trimmed by 1 base and J by 2 bases, leaving 11 bases between them. Germline V CDR1 and CDR2: LNHDA, SQIVND (reference sequence). CDR3 size: 15 residues. This rearrangement joins TRBV19 to TRBJ2-5; no definite D call. The origin of this receptor is a woman aged 60 to 75 with acute or convalescent COVID-19. Input material: peripheral blood. The DNA for the CDR3 is TGTGCCAGTAGTATAGGAGGCACTCCTCAAGAGACCCAGTACTTC. It is translated as CASSIGGTPQETQYF.